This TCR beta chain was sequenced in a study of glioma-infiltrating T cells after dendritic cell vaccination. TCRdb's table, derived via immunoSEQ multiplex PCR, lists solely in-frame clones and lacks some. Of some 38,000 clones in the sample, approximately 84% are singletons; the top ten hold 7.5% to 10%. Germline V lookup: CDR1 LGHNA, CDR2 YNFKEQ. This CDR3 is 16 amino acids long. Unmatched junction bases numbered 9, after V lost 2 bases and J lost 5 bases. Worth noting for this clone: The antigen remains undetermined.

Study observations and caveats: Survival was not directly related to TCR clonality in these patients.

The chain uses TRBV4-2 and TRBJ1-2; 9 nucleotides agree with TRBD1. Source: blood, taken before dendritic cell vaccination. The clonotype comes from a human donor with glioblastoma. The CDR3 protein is CASSQWRQGVEYGYTF. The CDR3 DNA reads TGTGCCAGCAGCCAATGGAGACAGGGGGTTGAGTATGGCTACACCTTC.